What follows is one T cell receptor beta chain and its context. Its antigen remains unidentified. CDR1 and CDR2 from the germline V gene are SNHLY and FYNNEI. The CDR3 is 14 amino acids. V was trimmed by 1 base and J by 1 base, leaving 7 bases between them. These data belong to a study of CD8+ T cells in alopecia areata. Study observations and caveats: Only one nonresponder was present, which leaves the link between baseline CD8+ expansion and response uncertain. Throughout tofacitinib, many expanded lesional clones continued to persist in scalp and blood.

Extracted from the samples, RNA was reverse transcribed into cDNA to serve as the sequencing template. The repertoire was sequenced with immunoSEQ multiplex PCR; TCRdb's copy has only in-frame clones and lacks some. The data contain 200,000 to 250,000 clones, 40% to 45% of them seen just once; the ten biggest clones take up around 3%. The treatment was: oral pan-JAK inhibitor, 5-10 mg twice daily. The chain links TRBV2 to TRBJ2-5; the D is unclear. Specimen: CD4+ T cells sorted from blood, collected between weeks 36 and 40, from a patient treated with tofacitinib. The sequence was obtained from a human donor with alopecia areata. The CDR3 DNA sequence: TGTGCCAGCAGTGAAGAATCAATCCAAGAGACCCAGTACTTC. It is translated as CASSEESIQETQYF.